Listed below are T cell receptor beta chains from one sample, sequenced in a study of vaccination effects on CD4 cells after COVID-19. TCRdb keeps only in-frame clones here, not all; method: immunoSEQ multiplex PCR. The data contain about 50,000 clones, over 60% of them singletons. Antigens for these TCRs are unknown. The sequencing used CD4+ T cells from PBMCs cultured with HCoV-OC43 spike peptides, collected after COVID-19 vaccination. The receptors shown here come from a human donor who received a COVID-19 vaccine. The CDR3 runs from the conserved cysteine through the conserved F or W. Each record gives: J gene, V gene, clone size, D gene, CDR3 protein, CDR3 DNA. The D gene is left open where the match is weak. Not all rows give a size; the values are once, few, many and, for expanded clones, a class.

TRBJ2-7 TRBV6-1 few NA CASSGSFGSHPREQYF TGTGCCAGCAGTGGGAGCTTCGGGAGCCACCCGCGCGAGCAGTACTTC
TRBJ1-2 TRBV14 NA NA CASSQLGNYGYTF TGTGCCAGCAGCCAACTGGGGAACTATGGCTACACCTTC
TRBJ2-7 TRBV19 NA TRBD1 CASRGQGYEQYF TGTGCCAGTAGGGGACAGGGCTACGAGCAGTACTTC
TRBJ1-1 TRBV7-9 NA NA CASSSRSFRNTEAFF TGTGCCAGCAGCTCACGGTCTTTTAGGAACACTGAAGCTTTCTTT
TRBJ1-2 TRBV19 NA NA CASSIGTAELYGYTF TGTGCCAGTAGTATCGGAACAGCGGAGTTGTATGGCTACACCTTC
TRBJ2-4 TRBV19 NA TRBD2 CASSGLAGGSLLAKNIQYF TGTGCCAGTAGCGGACTAGCGGGGGGCTCGCTACTAGCCAAAAACATTCAGTACTTC
TRBJ2-3 TRBV6-6 NA TRBD1 CASSYPQGDSTDTQYF TGTGCCAGCAGTTACCCCCAGGGGGATAGCACAGATACGCAGTATTTT
TRBJ2-7 TRBV11-3 NA NA CASSKGGTNEQYF TGTGCCAGCAGCAAAGGGGGGACAAACGAGCAGTACTTC
TRBJ1-1 TRBV11-2 NA TRBD1 CASSWTGGAEAFF TGTGCCAGCAGCTGGACAGGGGGGGCTGAAGCTTTCTTT
TRBJ1-4 TRBV3-1/TRBV3-2 NA NA CASSRRTANEKLFF TGTGCCAGCAGCCGCAGGACAGCTAATGAAAAACTGTTTTTT
TRBJ1-1 TRBV11-2 NA NA CASSFGSANTEAFF TGTGCCAGCAGCTTTGGCTCTGCGAACACTGAAGCTTTCTTT
TRBJ2-1 TRBV5-1 NA NA CASSLVFYWARGSYNEQFF TGCGCCAGCAGCTTGGTCTTTTACTGGGCCAGGGGTTCCTACAATGAGCAGTTCTTC
TRBJ1-2 TRBV5-1 NA NA CASSLGPPERSGYTF TGCGCCAGCAGCTTGGGACCTCCGGAAAGGAGTGGCTACACCTTC
TRBJ1-2 TRBV11-2 few NA CASSTAMRAGNGYTF TGTGCCAGCAGCACCGCAATGAGGGCAGGGAATGGCTACACCTTC
TRBJ1-6 TRBV9 once TRBD1 CASSKGQQNSPLHF TGTGCCAGCAGCAAGGGACAGCAAAATTCACCCCTCCACTTT
TRBJ1-1 TRBV5-1 NA NA CASTGAGAGNTEAFF TGCGCCAGCACCGGAGCCGGTGCCGGGAACACTGAAGCTTTCTTT
TRBJ1-5 TRBV4-2 few NA CASSQGTANQPQHF TGTGCCAGCAGCCAAGGGACAGCGAATCAGCCCCAGCATTTT
TRBJ1-2 TRBV28 NA NA CASTRGRNYGYTF TGTGCCAGCACCAGGGGTCGGAACTATGGCTACACCTTC
TRBJ1-2 TRBV27 NA NA CASSSQGQFHGYTF TGTGCCAGCAGTTCACAAGGACAGTTCCATGGCTACACCTTC
TRBJ2-3 TRBV6-5 NA TRBD2 CASKYAGGTDTQYF TGTGCCAGCAAGTATGCGGGGGGGACAGATACGCAGTATTTT
TRBJ2-1 TRBV24-1 once TRBD2 CATSDAASGSYNEQFF TGTGCCACCAGTGATGCCGCTAGCGGGAGCTACAATGAGCAGTTCTTC
TRBJ1-1 TRBV5-8 NA NA CASSLGDPFKVDTEAFF TGTGCCAGCAGCTTGGGGGACCCTTTTAAGGTGGACACTGAAGCTTTCTTT
TRBJ1-5 TRBV11-1 NA NA CASSLQWNQPQHF TGTGCCAGCAGCTTACAATGGAATCAGCCCCAGCATTTT
TRBJ1-1 TRBV27 NA NA CASSLNGGGTEAFF TGTGCCAGCAGTTTAAACGGAGGGGGCACTGAAGCTTTCTTT
TRBJ1-3 TRBV10-3 many NA CAIRDSSGNTIYF TGTGCCATCAGGGACAGCTCTGGAAACACCATATATTTT
TRBJ1-1 TRBV11-2 NA NA CASSPTGNTEAFF TGTGCCAGCAGCCCTACAGGGAACACTGAAGCTTTCTTT
TRBJ1-2 TRBV7-2 NA NA CASSLVAGSWQGYTF TGTGCCAGCAGCTTAGTCGCTGGTTCGTGGCAGGGCTACACCTTC
TRBJ2-5 TRBV5-1 NA NA CASSLERGFGETQYF TGCGCCAGCAGCTTGGAGAGGGGATTTGGAGAGACCCAGTACTTC
TRBJ2-7 TRBV3-1/TRBV3-2 NA TRBD2 CASSQSSSGSVEQYF TGTGCCAGCAGCCAGAGTTCTAGCGGGAGCGTGGAGCAGTACTTC
TRBJ1-6 TRBV7-9 NA NA CASSSSGSPLHF TGTGCCAGCAGCTCCTCGGGGTCACCCCTCCACTTT
TRBJ1-2 TRBV29-1 NA TRBD1 CSVGGTGGHYGYTF TGCAGCGTTGGGGGGACAGGGGGCCACTATGGCTACACCTTC
TRBJ2-7 TRBV6-2/TRBV6-3 NA TRBD2 CASSYRGGTLAYEQYF TGTGCCAGCAGTTATCGGGGGGGGACGCTCGCCTACGAGCAGTACTTC
TRBJ2-6 TRBV30 NA NA CAWRGSGANVLTF TGTGCCTGGAGGGGGTCTGGGGCCAACGTCCTGACTTTC
TRBJ1-1 TRBV10-1 NA NA CASTRAGDTEAFF TGCGCCAGCACGCGGGCCGGGGACACTGAAGCTTTCTTT
TRBJ2-3 TRBV7-2 NA TRBD2 CASSRTSGEGDTQYF TGTGCCAGCAGCCGGACTAGCGGGGAGGGAGATACGCAGTATTTT
TRBJ2-2 TRBV19 NA TRBD1 CASSGQGTAGELFF TGTGCCAGTAGCGGACAGGGGACGGCCGGGGAGCTGTTTTTT
TRBJ1-5 TRBV10-2 NA TRBD1 CASTWGQGNNQPQHF TGCGCCAGCACGTGGGGACAGGGAAACAATCAGCCCCAGCATTTT
TRBJ2-7 TRBV5-6 once NA CASSLLDSYEQYF TGTGCCAGCAGCTTATTAGACTCCTACGAGCAGTACTTC
TRBJ2-1 TRBV18 NA NA CASSPLASPADNEQFF TGTGCCAGCTCACCCTTAGCTTCCCCGGCGGACAATGAGCAGTTCTTC
TRBJ1-2 TRBV7-9 NA NA CASSPANREGYTF TGTGCCAGCAGCCCGGCGAACAGGGAGGGCTACACCTTC
TRBJ1-1 TRBV27 NA NA CASISLIRNTEAFF TGTGCCAGCATAAGTTTAATAAGAAACACTGAAGCTTTCTTT
TRBJ2-1 TRBV12-5 NA TRBD1 CASGTTTGASYNEQFF TGTGCTAGTGGTACGACGACAGGGGCGTCCTACAATGAGCAGTTCTTC
TRBJ2-1 TRBV5-1 NA NA CASSLDGGYNEQFF TGCGCCAGCAGCTTGGATGGCGGTTACAATGAGCAGTTCTTC
TRBJ1-1 TRBV6-1 NA TRBD1 CASSEGQFGTEAFF TGTGCCAGCAGTGAGGGACAGTTTGGGACTGAAGCTTTCTTT
TRBJ1-4 TRBV10-3 NA TRBD1 CAIGPTGRLSEKLFF TGTGCCATCGGACCGACAGGGCGGCTTAGTGAAAAACTGTTTTTT
TRBJ1-1 TRBV7-8 NA NA CASTKTGIGTEAFF TGTGCCAGCACCAAAACGGGGATCGGCACTGAAGCTTTCTTT
TRBJ2-5 TRBV5-1 NA TRBD2 CASSRETSGVGETQYF TGCGCCAGCAGCCGGGAAACTAGCGGGGTAGGGGAGACCCAGTACTTC
TRBJ2-4 TRBV6-5 once NA CASRGELANIQYF TGTGCCAGCAGAGGGGAGTTAGCAAACATTCAGTACTTC
TRBJ2-3 TRBV11-2 NA TRBD1 CASTLGDRRTDTQYF TGTGCCAGCACCTTAGGGGACAGGCGCACAGATACGCAGTATTTT
TRBJ2-3 TRBV10-3 NA NA CAISGSWGDTQYF TGTGCCATCAGTGGAAGTTGGGGAGATACGCAGTATTTT
TRBJ1-1 TRBV28 once NA CASSLLGRVGTEAFF TGTGCCAGCAGTTTATTGGGTAGAGTAGGCACTGAAGCTTTCTTT
TRBJ2-7 TRBV19 NA TRBD1 CASSRGTGSSYEQYF TGTGCCAGTAGTAGAGGGACAGGGTCATCCTACGAGCAGTACTTC
TRBJ2-6 TRBV19 NA NA CASKTLGTGANVLTF TGTGCCAGTAAGACCTTAGGCACGGGGGCCAACGTCCTGACTTTC
TRBJ2-7 TRBV14 NA TRBD2 CASSSIAGSRNEQYF TGTGCCAGCAGCTCCATAGCGGGAAGTCGTAACGAGCAGTACTTC
TRBJ2-1 TRBV18 NA TRBD2 CASSPPRASGDYNEQFF TGTGCCAGCTCACCACCGAGGGCTAGCGGGGATTACAATGAGCAGTTCTTC
TRBJ1-4 TRBV6-4 NA NA CASSDSGTGNEKLFF TGTGCCAGCAGTGACTCGGGTACAGGGAATGAAAAACTGTTTTTT
TRBJ1-2 TRBV6-5 large TRBD1 CASSTNPGTDYGYTF TGTGCCAGCAGTACCAACCCTGGGACAGACTATGGCTACACCTTC
TRBJ2-2 TRBV11-2 NA NA CASSPSGAGELFF TGTGCCAGCAGCCCATCGGGTGCCGGGGAGCTGTTTTTT
TRBJ1-1 TRBV7-8 NA NA CASSINTRGEAFF TGTGCCAGCTCAATAAATACTCGAGGTGAAGCTTTCTTT